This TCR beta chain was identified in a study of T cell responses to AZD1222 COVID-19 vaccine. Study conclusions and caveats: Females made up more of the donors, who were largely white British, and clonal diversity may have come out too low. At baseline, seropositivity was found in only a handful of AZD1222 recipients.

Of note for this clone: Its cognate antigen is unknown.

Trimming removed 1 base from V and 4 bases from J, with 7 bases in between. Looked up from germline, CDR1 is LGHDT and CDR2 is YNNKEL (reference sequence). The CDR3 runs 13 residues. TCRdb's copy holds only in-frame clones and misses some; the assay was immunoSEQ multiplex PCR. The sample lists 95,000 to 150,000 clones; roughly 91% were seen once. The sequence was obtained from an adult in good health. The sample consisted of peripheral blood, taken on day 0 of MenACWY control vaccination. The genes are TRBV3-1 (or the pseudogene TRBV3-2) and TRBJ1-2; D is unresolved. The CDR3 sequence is CASSQGSGYGYTF. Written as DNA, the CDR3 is TGTGCCAGCAGCCAAGGATCAGGCTATGGCTACACCTTC.